Presented here are 21 T cell receptor beta chains from one specimen sequenced in a study of blood T cells in healthy people across ages. For the second PCR, which ran for about 7 to 11 cycles, a sample-barcoded 5' primer and a J-beta primer mix were used. TCRdb reprocessed the 5' RACE reads via MiXCR and lists one record per CDR3 protein. The repertoire has about 640,000 distinct CDR3 sequences, under 70% of them found once; the top ten carry 30% to 45%. The specimen sequenced was blood. The receptors shown here come from a man aged 60 to 69 in good health.

V and J are TRBV27 and TRBJ2-3; D gene uncertain. V lost 8 bases and J 1 base, leaving 10 bases between the germline ends. Germline assignment: CDR1 MNHEY and CDR2 SMNVEV (reference sequence). The CDR3 runs to 13 residues. For the CDR3, the DNA is TGTGCCAGCCTTCCGGCGGGCACAGATACGCAGTATTTT. Its protein is CASLPAGTDTQYF.

This clonotype was recorded once. The genes are TRBV7-6 and TRBJ2-3, with D unresolved. This CDR3 has 15 residues. Trimming took 3 bases from V and 5 from J, leaving 15 bases between them. Germline V CDR1 and CDR2: SGHVS, FNYEAQ. CDR3 in DNA: TGTGCCAGCAGCTTGGGCAGGCCCCGAGTAGATACGCAGTATTTT. Translation: CASSLGRPRVDTQYF.

Ten or more counts support this clonotype. The chain carries TRBV28 and TRBJ1-2, with TRBD1 as a possible D gene (5 bases). Germline V gene lookup returns CDR1 MDHEN and CDR2 SYDVKM. V was cut by 5 bases and J by 4 bases, with 14 bases left in between. The CDR3 has 14 amino acids. The CDR3 reads CASSKKQAFYGYTF. CDR3 nucleotides: TGTGCCAGCAGTAAAAAACAGGCTTTCTATGGCTACACCTTC.

The sample holds a few counts of this clonotype. V and J are TRBV5-1 and TRBJ2-3; 8 bases match TRBD1. This CDR3 is built from 15 residues. Germline CDR1 reads SGHRS; CDR2 reads YFSETQ. After removal of 3 bases from V and 3 bases from J, the junction contained 6 bases not matched to a gene. CDR3: CASSSVQGVTDTQYF. In DNA form, the CDR3 reads TGCGCCAGCAGCTCCGTACAGGGGGTAACAGATACGCAGTATTTT.

This clonotype was counted only a few times. The V gene is TRBV3-1, the J gene TRBJ2-1; D not resolved. The V gene's germline CDR1 is LGHDT and CDR2 YNNKEL (reference sequence). The V end lost 0 bases, the J end lost 5 bases, and 11 bases lay between the germline ends. This CDR3 region has 15 residues. The CDR3 protein is CASSQDRRWNNEQFF. CDR3 DNA sequence: TGTGCCAGCAGCCAAGATCGGCGCTGGAACAATGAGCAGTTCTTC.

This clonotype appeared a few times. J is TRBJ1-2 and V is TRBV3-1, with 7 bases identical to TRBD1. CDR1 is LGHDT, CDR2 YNNKEL, per germline (reference sequence). Unmatched junction bases numbered 10, after V lost 5 bases and J lost 7 bases. The CDR3 extends over 14 amino acids. CDR3 residues: CASSRVWGQSGYTF. The CDR3 coding sequence is TGTGCCAGCAGCAGGGTGTGGGGACAGTCTGGCTACACCTTC.

This sequence joins TRBV12-1 and TRBJ2-5; TRBD1, the D gene given by the table, was not confirmed from the DNA. TRBV12-1 is a listed pseudogene. CDR3 length: 17 amino acids. Written as DNA, the CDR3 is TGTGCCAGCAGCCTACCAACAGGGGGCCGTTCCCAAGAGACCCAGTACTTC. Protein: CASSLPTGGRSQETQYF.

The chain carries TRBV4-1 and TRBJ2-1; a weak D match, TRBD1 (6 bases). The germline CDR1 and CDR2 sequences are MGHRA and YSYEKL. This CDR3 comprises 12 residues. Trimming shortened V by 8 bases and J by 9 bases, and 14 bases separated the two germline ends. CDR3 nucleotides: TGCGCCAGCGCATTACAGGGCGGTGAGCAGTTCTTC. Translating gives CASALQGGEQFF.

This clonotype was detected only once. The chain carries TRBV24-1 and TRBJ2-1; TRBD2 is a possible D gene (7 bases). CDR3 length: 16 residues. In germline, CDR1 is KGHDR, CDR2 SFDVKD. V gave up 0 bases and J gave up 2 bases, with 10 bases separating them. Here the CDR3 reads CATSDLPGGPYNEQFF. Written as DNA, the CDR3 is TGTGCCACCAGTGATTTGCCCGGGGGGCCCTACAATGAGCAGTTCTTC.

The chain combines TRBV3-1 with TRBJ2-1; TRBD2 is a possible D gene (6 bases). V lost 7 bases, J lost 1 base, and 14 bases lay in between. The germline V gene encodes CDR1 LGHDT and CDR2 YNNKEL (reference sequence). This CDR3 contains 15 residues. The CDR3 here is CASTLNGGSYNEQFF. CDR3 coding DNA: TGTGCCAGCACCTTAAACGGGGGTTCCTACAATGAGCAGTTCTTC.

The chain's CDR3 is CASSLSATRLKETQYF. CDR3 coding DNA: TGTGCCAGCAGTTTGTCAGCTACCCGCCTGAAAGAGACCCAGTACTTC. The V gene is TRBV28, the J gene TRBJ2-5; D is uncertain. Trimming shortened V by 3 bases and J by 3 bases, and 17 bases separated the two germline ends. The CDR3 is 16 amino acids. Germline values: CDR1 MDHEN, CDR2 SYDVKM.

The chain uses TRBV21-1 and TRBJ2-7. TRBV21-1 is an annotated pseudogene. The CDR3 is made up of 12 amino acids. The CDR3 reads CASGNSKYEQYF. The CDR3 DNA reads TGTGCCAGCGGGAATTCCAAATACGAGCAGTACTTC.

V is TRBV5-1 and J is TRBJ2-1; 10 positions match TRBD2. CDR3 length: 15 amino acids. CDR1 SGHRS and CDR2 YFSETQ come from the germline V gene. V trimming: 0 bases; J trimming: 6 bases; junction bases outside the gene matches: 3. Written as DNA, the CDR3 is TGCGCCAGCAGCTTGGCCGCTAGCGGGAGCAATGAGCAGTTCTTC. The encoded protein is CASSLAASGSNEQFF.

The gene calls are TRBV9 and TRBJ2-3; 16 bases match TRBD2. CDR3 size: 17 residues. Unmatched junction bases numbered 9, after V lost 5 bases and J lost 6 bases. Germline CDR1 is SGDLS and CDR2 is YYNGEE. The CDR3 bases are TGTGCCAGCAGTGGGACTAGCGGGGGGGCCGCGTGGGATACGCAGTATTTT. Translated: CASSGTSGGAAWDTQYF. The full variable domain, in which reference TRBV9 and TRBJ2-3 provide the parts outside the CDR3, is DSGVTQTPKHLITATGQRVTLRCSPRSGDLSVYWYQQSLDQGLQFLIQYYNGEERAKGNILERFSAQQFPDLHSELNLSSLELGDSALYFCASSGTSGGAAWDTQYFGPGTRLTVL.

The rearrangement joins TRBV10-3 to TRBJ2-7; unclear D gene. From germline, CDR1 is ENHRY and CDR2 SYGVKD. This CDR3 contains 14 residues. Trimming stripped 6 bases from V and 0 bases from J, with 12 bases between. CDR3 coding DNA: TGTGCCATCAGAGCCGACGGAAGCTCCTACGAGCAGTACTTC. This encodes CAIRADGSSYEQYF.

The table lists this clonotype with a few counts. J is TRBJ2-2 and V is TRBV29-1; D uncertain. The CDR3 runs 13 residues. Looked up from germline, CDR1 is SQVTM and CDR2 is ANQGSEA. Trimming took 6 bases from V and 4 from J, leaving 12 bases between them. DNA for the CDR3: TGCAGCGTCAGAGGAGTGGGCACCGGGGAGCTGTTTTTT. Encoded protein: CSVRGVGTGELFF.

This clonotype has a single count. The chain carries TRBV6-5 and TRBJ2-5, with unresolved D. CDR3 length: 15 residues. Germline loops: CDR1 MNHEY, CDR2 SVGAGI. The ends were cut back, 2 bases at V and 2 bases at J, with 12 bases in the middle. This chain's CDR3 is CASSYGWVSQETQYF. The CDR3 nucleotides are TGTGCCAGCAGTTACGGCTGGGTGTCACAAGAGACCCAGTACTTC.

The chain links TRBV6-1 to TRBJ2-6, with D uncertain. The V and J ends lost 3 bases and 4 bases respectively, with 10 bases between them. Germline lookup yields CDR1 MNHNS and CDR2 SASEGT. The CDR3 runs to 15 residues. The CDR3 nucleotides read TGTGCCAGCAGTGACAATTGGGCAGGGGCCAACGTCCTGACTTTC. Translation gives CASSDNWAGANVLTF.

This chain's CDR3 is CASSARQAAGGYTF. The CDR3 nucleotides read TGTGCCAGCAGCGCCCGACAGGCCGCGGGTGGCTACACCTTC. This rearrangement joins TRBV11-2 to TRBJ1-2; possible D gene TRBD1, 6 bases. With 5 bases removed from V and 7 bases from J, the gap between germline ends came to 17 bases. The germline CDR1 and CDR2 sequences are SGHAT and FQNNGV. CDR3 size: 14 residues.

This clonotype has ten or more counts. The rearrangement uses TRBV11-2 and TRBJ1-2; D is undetermined. This CDR3 spans 16 amino acids. Germline V CDR1 and CDR2: SGHAT, FQNNGV. The V and J ends lost 6 bases and 4 bases respectively, with 21 bases between them. CDR3 sequence (DNA): TGTGCCAGCAGTCCCCAATCCTTAAGCCCGGGCTATGGCTACACCTTC. Translation gives CASSPQSLSPGYGYTF.

The chain links TRBV27 to TRBJ1-6; D is perhaps TRBD1 (5 bases). V was clipped by 5 bases and J by 0 bases, with 11 bases between them. This CDR3 is 16 amino acids long. Per the germline V gene, CDR1 is MNHEY and CDR2 is SMNVEV (reference sequence). The CDR3 bases are TGTGCCAGCAGTGTCCGACAGAGCTCCTATAATTCACCCCTCCACTTT. Protein sequence: CASSVRQSSYNSPLHF.